This T cell receptor beta chain is drawn from a study of blood T cells in healthy people across ages. Study context: Per two T cells, about one barcoded beta molecule was captured through template switching.

Each donor had around 11 milliliters of peripheral blood drawn. Isolated per sample were at least 7 million PBMCs. A sample-barcoded 5' primer and a J-beta primer mix were used in a second PCR of roughly 7 to 11 cycles. TCRdb independently ran MiXCR on the 5' RACE reads; one entry per CDR3 protein. Of hundreds of thousands of distinct CDR3 sequences listed, approximately 49% were seen once; the top ten hold about a third. The material sequenced was blood. This clonotype was obtained from a woman aged 60-75 years in good health.

This chain's CDR3 is CASRGAINSPLHF. Written as DNA, the CDR3 is TGTGCCAGCAGAGGGGCCATAAATTCACCCCTCCACTTT. V and J are TRBV2 and TRBJ1-6; D is possibly TRBD1 (5 bases). V lost 6 bases and J 7 bases, leaving 10 bases between the germline ends. The CDR3 has 13 amino acids. The germline V gene encodes CDR1 SNHLY and CDR2 FYNNEI.